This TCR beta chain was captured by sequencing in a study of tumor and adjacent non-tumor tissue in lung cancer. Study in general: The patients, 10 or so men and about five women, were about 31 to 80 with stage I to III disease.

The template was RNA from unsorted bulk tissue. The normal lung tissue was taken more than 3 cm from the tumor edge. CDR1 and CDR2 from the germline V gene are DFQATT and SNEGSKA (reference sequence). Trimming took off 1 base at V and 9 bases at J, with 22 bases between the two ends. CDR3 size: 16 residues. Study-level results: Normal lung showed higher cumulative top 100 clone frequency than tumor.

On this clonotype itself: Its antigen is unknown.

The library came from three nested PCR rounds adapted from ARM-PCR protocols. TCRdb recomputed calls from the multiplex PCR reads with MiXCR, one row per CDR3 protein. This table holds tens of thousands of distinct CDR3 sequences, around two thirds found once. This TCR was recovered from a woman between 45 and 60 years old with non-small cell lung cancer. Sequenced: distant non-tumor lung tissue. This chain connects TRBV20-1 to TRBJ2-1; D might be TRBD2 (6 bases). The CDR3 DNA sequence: TGCAGTGCTAGAGGGGGTACGGGAGAGTCTCGGAGTGAGCAGTTCTTC. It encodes CSARGGTGESRSEQFF.